Below are 30 T cell receptor beta chains sequenced from a single sample in a study of blood T cell repertoires in COVID-19. Profiled with immunoSEQ multiplex PCR; TCRdb holds only in-frame clones, not every one. Counted here are about 250,000 clones, roughly 84% occurring once; the ten biggest clones make up 2% to 2.5%. The specimen was peripheral blood. These receptors were collected from a woman between 40 and 55 years old who had recovered from COVID-19.

The rearrangement uses TRBV11-3 and TRBJ1-3; D uncertain. V gave up 2 bases and J gave up 4 bases, with 3 bases separating them. The CDR3 consists of 12 residues. Germline CDR1 is SGHNT and CDR2 is YENEEA. The CDR3 sequence: CASSLRGNTIYF. As DNA, the CDR3 is TGTGCCAGCAGCTTACGGGGAAACACCATATATTTT.

The chain couples TRBV4-3 to TRBJ2-7; 8 bases line up with TRBD2. Germline V gene lookup returns CDR1 LGHNA and CDR2 YSLEER. V was clipped by 0 bases and J by 4 bases; unmatched bases: 5. This CDR3 is 15 amino acids long. In DNA form, the CDR3 reads TGCGCCAGCAGCCAAGATATTAGCGGGGCATACGAGCAGTACTTC. Encoded protein: CASSQDISGAYEQYF.

J is TRBJ1-2 and V is TRBV18; 10 positions agree with TRBD1. Germline CDR1 and CDR2: KGHSH and LQKENI. The CDR3 covers 15 residues. The V segment lost 3 bases and the J segment 2 bases; nucleotides outside the gene matches: 3. CDR3 in amino acids: CASSPDRGHNYGYTF. CDR3 DNA: TGTGCCAGCTCACCTGACAGGGGGCACAACTATGGCTACACCTTC.

This sequence joins TRBV5-8 and TRBJ1-1; D is uncertain. The CDR3 is 13 residues long. The V end was cut by 0 bases, the J end by 3 bases, with 6 bases between. CDR1 SGHTS and CDR2 YDEGEE come from the germline V gene. CDR3 amino acids: CASSLEAYTEAFF. CDR3 DNA sequence: TGTGCCAGCAGCTTGGAAGCCTACACTGAAGCTTTCTTT.

The V call is TRBV3-1 (or the pseudogene TRBV3-2), the J call TRBJ2-2, with D possibly matching TRBD2 (5 bases). The V end lost 1 base, the J end lost 0 bases, and 9 bases lay between the germline ends. CDR3 length: 16 residues. Germline CDR1 LGHDT, CDR2 YNNKEL (reference sequence). The CDR3 protein is CASSQGRAANTGELFF. The DNA of the CDR3 is TGTGCCAGCAGCCAAGGGCGGGCGGCGAACACCGGGGAGCTGTTTTTT.

This sequence joins TRBV7-2 and TRBJ2-7, with a weak D call TRBD2 (5 bases). The CDR3 runs to 15 residues. Trimming shortened V by 1 base and J by 0 bases, and 10 bases separated the two germline ends. Germline CDR1 and CDR2: SGHTA and FQGNSA. The chain's CDR3 is CASSLDSGSSYEQYF. The DNA of the CDR3 is TGTGCCAGCAGCTTAGATTCGGGGAGCTCCTACGAGCAGTACTTC.

In this sample, this clone turned up many times. The CDR3 loop reads CASSQVRRGGISGNTIYF. For the CDR3, the DNA is TGTGCCAGCAGCCAAGTTCGGCGGGGCGGAATCTCTGGAAACACCATATATTTT. V usage is TRBV14 and J usage is TRBJ1-3; possibly TRBD1 for D (5 bases). There are 18 residues in the CDR3. Between the trimmed V and J ends, which lost 1 base and 0 bases, there was a span of 16 bases. Germline V lookup: CDR1 SGHDN, CDR2 FVKESK. The complete variable domain, with remaining parts taken from reference TRBV14 and TRBJ1-3, reads EAGVTQFPSHSVIEKGQTVTLRCDPISGHDNLYWYRRVMGKEIKFLLHFVKESKQDESGMPNNRFLAERTGGTYSTLKVQPAELEDSGVYFCASSQVRRGGISGNTIYFGEGSWLTVV.

J is TRBJ2-3 and V is TRBV11-3; TRBD2 matches at 8 bases. CDR1 SGHNT and CDR2 YENEEA come from the germline V gene. J lost 4 bases, V lost 4 bases, and 10 bases had no gene match. This CDR3 is 16 amino acids long. CDR3: CASSSEAGVGADTQYF. For the CDR3, the DNA is TGTGCCAGCAGCTCAGAAGCGGGAGTGGGCGCAGATACGCAGTATTTT.

This rearrangement joins TRBV19 to TRBJ2-7; 7 bases are shared with TRBD1. The length of the CDR3 is 13 residues. V lost 5 bases to trimming and J lost 8 bases; unmatched junction nucleotides: 9. From germline, CDR1 is LNHDA and CDR2 SQIVND (reference sequence). The CDR3 protein is CASSPTGTLQQYF. For the CDR3, the DNA is TGTGCCAGTAGTCCGACAGGGACACTCCAGCAGTACTTC.

V gene TRBV3-1 (or the pseudogene TRBV3-2) combines with J gene TRBJ2-3, with TRBD1 matching 10 bases. V lost 3 bases to trimming and J lost 1 base; unmatched junction nucleotides: 7. The germline CDR1 and CDR2 sequences are LGHDT and YNNKEL (reference sequence). This CDR3 comprises 17 residues. CDR3 in amino acids: CASSHAGGTGGTDTQYF. As DNA, the CDR3 is TGTGCCAGCAGCCACGCGGGCGGGACAGGGGGCACAGATACGCAGTATTTT.

This chain connects TRBV19 to TRBJ1-4; the match to TRBD1 covers 9 bases. Germline CDR1 LNHDA, CDR2 SQIVND (reference sequence). The CDR3 length is 16 residues. Trimming took 7 bases from V and 7 from J; bases not matched to a gene: 13. The CDR3 region is CASNVVPGQGSEKLFF. CDR3 DNA sequence: TGTGCCAGTAACGTAGTACCGGGACAGGGAAGTGAAAAACTGTTTTTT.

The chain joins TRBV7-2 to TRBJ2-7; D may be TRBD1 (6 bases). Per the germline V gene, CDR1 is SGHTA and CDR2 is FQGNSA. The V and J ends lost 5 bases and 7 bases respectively, with 21 bases between them. There are 15 residues in the CDR3. In nucleotides, the CDR3 is TGTGCCAGCAGCCCATACGAGAGGACAGCTTGGGAGCAGTACTTC. Residues: CASSPYERTAWEQYF.

The sample holds a few counts of this clone. The chain combines TRBV29-1 with TRBJ1-1; D is possibly TRBD1 (5 bases). Germline V gene data show CDR1 as SQVTM and CDR2 as ANQGSEA. V lost 5 bases and J lost 0, with 10 bases in between. The CDR3 length is 13 residues. This chain's CDR3 is CSVSTALNTEAFF. CDR3 bases: TGCAGCGTTTCGACAGCCCTGAACACTGAAGCTTTCTTT.

The chain uses TRBV28 and TRBJ2-1; 10 bases align to TRBD1. The germline gives CDR1 MDHEN, CDR2 SYDVKM. Trimming took 5 bases from V and 7 from J; bases not matched to a gene: 8. CDR3 length equals 15 residues. The CDR3 loop is CASSQRQGARNEQFF. DNA for the CDR3: TGTGCCAGCAGTCAAAGACAGGGGGCGCGGAATGAGCAGTTCTTC.

This clone has only a few counts. The chain recombines TRBV10-1 with TRBJ2-7; 8 bases fit TRBD1. V lost 5 bases, J lost 3 bases, and 9 bases stayed unmatched. CDR3 length: 15 amino acids. The germline gives CDR1 WNHNN, CDR2 SYGVQD (reference sequence). The CDR3 bases are TGCGCCAGCAGTCGTCCACAGGGGGAAGGCTACGAGCAGTACTTC. It codes for CASSRPQGEGYEQYF.

V gene TRBV9 combines with J gene TRBJ2-1; TRBD2 is a possible D gene (5 bases). CDR3 length: 16 amino acids. V was trimmed by 0 bases and J by 7 bases, leaving 17 bases between them. Per the germline V gene, CDR1 is SGDLS and CDR2 is YYNGEE. This CDR3 reads CASSVADLAQGNEQFF. CDR3 nucleotides: TGTGCCAGCAGCGTAGCTGACCTAGCTCAAGGGAATGAGCAGTTCTTC.

The rearrangement links TRBV7-6 to TRBJ2-3, with 10 bases that match TRBD2. This CDR3 comprises 17 residues. In germline, CDR1 is SGHVS, CDR2 FNYEAQ. V shed 5 bases, J shed 4 bases, and the junction held 12 bases outside the gene matches. The CDR3 here is CASSHRTSGEGPDTQYF. The CDR3 bases are TGTGCCAGCAGCCACCGGACTAGCGGAGAGGGCCCAGATACGCAGTATTTT.

This rearrangement joins TRBV6-6 to TRBJ1-5, with 9 bases lining up with TRBD1. The V gene's germline CDR1 is MNHNY and CDR2 SVGAGI (reference sequence). J lost 6 bases, V lost 0 bases, and 3 bases had no gene match. The CDR3 runs 15 residues. The CDR3 is CASSYSTGGGQPQHF. The CDR3 DNA reads TGTGCCAGCAGTTACTCCACAGGGGGCGGTCAGCCCCAGCATTTT.

The chain combines TRBV30 with TRBJ2-5, with D maybe TRBD2 (6 bases). CDR1 is GTSNPN, CDR2 SVGIG, per germline (reference sequence). There are 15 residues in the CDR3. Trimming took 0 bases from V and 4 from J, leaving 15 bases between them. The CDR3: CAWSVGGQRRETQYF. The CDR3 DNA sequence: TGTGCCTGGAGTGTCGGGGGTCAACGTAGAGAGACCCAGTACTTC.

The gene calls are TRBV7-9 and TRBJ2-5; 10 bases agree with TRBD2. J was trimmed by 4 bases and V by 0 bases; bases with no gene match: 5. The germline gives CDR1 SEHNR, CDR2 FQNEAQ (reference sequence). The CDR3 runs 16 residues. CDR3 amino acids: CASSLAPAGGLETQYF. The CDR3 DNA follows: TGTGCCAGCAGCTTAGCGCCAGCGGGGGGGCTAGAGACCCAGTACTTC.

CDR3 sequence: CASSFEFGGQVFYEQYF. CDR3 nucleotides: TGTGCCAGCAGCTTCGAGTTTGGGGGACAGGTATTCTACGAGCAGTACTTC. This chain links TRBV7-3 with TRBJ2-7, with TRBD1 matching 8 bases. The V gene's germline CDR1 is SGHTA and CDR2 FQGTGA. The CDR3 loop spans 17 amino acids. With V trimmed by 3 bases and J by 3 bases, 13 bases remained unmatched.

The chain employs TRBV6-2 or TRBV6-3 and TRBJ1-2, with 7 bases identical to TRBD1. CDR3 length equals 13 residues. After removal of 6 bases from V and 5 bases from J, the junction contained 6 bases not matched to a gene. Germline values: CDR1 MNHEY, CDR2 SVGEGT. Written as DNA, the CDR3 is TGTGCCAGCAGCCGACAGGGATGGTATGGCTACACCTTC. It codes for CASSRQGWYGYTF.

The chain recombines TRBV5-6 with TRBJ2-7, with 8 bases that match TRBD1. This CDR3 is 14 amino acids long. Germline CDR1 is SGHDT and CDR2 is YYEEEE. Unmatched junction bases numbered 9, after V lost 4 bases and J lost 6 bases. CDR3 DNA: TGTGCCAGCAGCCTATTGACAGGGGCAGCCGAGCAGTACTTC. It specifies CASSLLTGAAEQYF.

The chain is built from TRBV6-2 or TRBV6-3 and TRBJ2-7; D might be TRBD1 (6 bases). Germline V gene sequence: CDR1 MNHEY, CDR2 SVGEGT. V lost 5 bases and J lost 5, with 7 bases in between. The CDR3 is made up of 11 amino acids. The CDR3 DNA sequence: TGTGCCAGCAGTCGGACAGACGAGCAGTACTTC. Its protein product is CASSRTDEQYF.

The genes are TRBV6-2 or TRBV6-3 and TRBJ1-5; D is ambiguous. The CDR3 contains 16 residues. Germline V CDR1 and CDR2: MNHEY, SVGEGT. V was shortened by 2 bases and J by 0 bases, with 11 bases between the two germline ends. The CDR3 sequence is CASSYLTGYSNQPQHF. The CDR3 coding sequence is TGTGCCAGCAGTTACCTTACGGGGTATAGCAATCAGCCCCAGCATTTT.

This clone has just one count. The chain uses TRBV4-1 and TRBJ2-5; perhaps TRBD1 as D (6 bases). Germline V gene lookup returns CDR1 MGHRA and CDR2 YSYEKL. V was shortened by 0 bases and J by 5 bases, with 13 bases between the two germline ends. The CDR3 has 15 residues. The CDR3 protein is CASSQDRQGLETQYF. In DNA, the CDR3 is TGCGCCAGCAGCCAAGACCGGCAGGGGCTCGAGACCCAGTACTTC.

The V call is TRBV7-2, the J call TRBJ1-2; no reliable D call. The CDR3 is 15 amino acids. V was pared by 3 bases and J by 1 base, with 12 bases between. Germline values: CDR1 SGHTA, CDR2 FQGNSA. This CDR3 reads CASSFWSGYNYGYTF. DNA of the CDR3: TGTGCCAGCAGCTTTTGGTCAGGCTATAACTATGGCTACACCTTC.

The chain joins TRBV28 to TRBJ2-5, with 7 bases that match TRBD2. The germline CDR1 and CDR2 sequences are MDHEN and SYDVKM. V lost 7 bases to trimming and J lost 2 bases; unmatched junction nucleotides: 25. The CDR3 runs to 20 residues. The CDR3 sequence: CASTPSPGLTSGGVQETQYF. In DNA form, the CDR3 reads TGTGCCAGCACCCCGAGTCCGGGACTAACTTCTGGAGGGGTGCAAGAGACCCAGTACTTC.

The J gene is TRBJ2-3, the V gene TRBV6-2 or TRBV6-3; 7 bases map to TRBD2. The CDR3 runs to 12 residues. Germline loops: CDR1 MNHEY, CDR2 SVGEGT. V was clipped by 6 bases and J by 7 bases; unmatched bases: 4. The CDR3: CASSLGGNTQYF. The CDR3 DNA follows: TGTGCCAGCAGCCTCGGGGGGAATACGCAGTATTTT.

V gene TRBV15 combines with J gene TRBJ2-3, with TRBD1 matching over 7 bases. Germline loops: CDR1 LNHNV, CDR2 YYDKDF (reference sequence). The CDR3 is 15 amino acids. V gave up 0 bases and J gave up 4 bases; unmatched junction bases: 4. The CDR3 reads CATSRDRQGADTQYF. In DNA form, the CDR3 reads TGTGCCACCAGCAGAGATCGACAGGGAGCAGATACGCAGTATTTT.